The T cell receptor (beta chain) under discussion was sequenced for a study of T cells after yellow fever vaccination. Study results and caveats: Highly abundant clonotypes carried over from the bulk population could end up in FACS-sorted repertoires as contaminants. Peak timing came faster in the weaker secondary response, day 5 versus 15. A large majority of primary-vaccination clones showed up again after the booster (about 97% CD4, around 88% CD8).

Synthesis of TCR cDNA relied on 5'RACE template switching, which attached a universal primer site and UMIs. TCRdb reanalysed the 5' RACE reads using MiXCR and keeps one entry per CDR3 protein. The sample has 170,000 or so distinct CDR3 sequences, 5.5% to 7.5% seen once. Worth noting for this clonotype: The antigen remains undetermined.

The source is a man between 18 and 35 years old who received the YFV17D yellow fever vaccine. The specimen comprised CD4+ T cells sorted from PBMCs, sampled on the day of the first yellow fever vaccination.

The CDR3 DNA reads TGCGCCAGCAGCCAAGAGGGACACCATAATTCACCCCTCCACTTT. This sequence encodes CASSQEGHHNSPLHF. The chain carries TRBV4-3 and TRBJ1-6; a weak D match, TRBD1 (6 bases). In germline, CDR1 is LGHNA, CDR2 YSLEER. The CDR3 consists of 15 residues. V lost 0 bases and J 5 bases, leaving 8 bases between the germline ends.